The 25 T cell receptor beta chains in this list originate from one sample, sequenced in a study of blood T cell repertoires in COVID-19. Assay: immunoSEQ multiplex PCR; the TCRdb copy retains only in-frame clones and omits some. The profile shows around 63,000 clones, 86% of them singletons. The specimen was peripheral blood. Source of these receptors: a woman aged 80 or older with acute or convalescent COVID-19.

This clone was counted a single time. The chain joins TRBV19 to TRBJ2-7; D is possibly TRBD2 (6 bases). V lost 3 bases to trimming and J lost 7 bases, with 25 bases between them. The CDR3 runs to 17 residues. Germline CDR1 and CDR2: LNHDA and SQIVND (reference sequence). The CDR3 DNA follows: TGTGCCAGTAGTATGCTTGAGATGGGCGGGGCTGCTTCAGAGCAGTACTTC. Its protein is CASSMLEMGGAASEQYF. Full variable domain (remainder filled in from reference TRBV19 and TRBJ2-7): DGGITQSPKYLFRKEGQNVTLSCEQNLNHDAMYWYRQDPGQGLRLIYYSQIVNDFQKGDIAEGYSVSREKKESFPLTVTSAQKNPTAFYLCASSMLEMGGAASEQYFGPGTRLTVT.

This clone was counted a single time. The chain has TRBV2 and TRBJ1-5, with a tentative D call TRBD1 (6 bases). V was trimmed by 3 bases and J by 2 bases, leaving 11 bases between them. This CDR3 comprises 15 residues. In germline, CDR1 is SNHLY, CDR2 FYNNEI. The CDR3 DNA reads as TGTGCCAGCAGTGACCGCAGGGGACGCAATCAGCCCCAGCATTTT. It codes for CASSDRRGRNQPQHF.

This chain joins TRBV19 and TRBJ2-7; 9 bases are a match to TRBD1. The ends lost 4 bases at V and 0 bases at J; junction bases unmatched: 7. This CDR3 spans 16 amino acids. Germline V CDR1 and CDR2: LNHDA, SQIVND (reference sequence). Here the CDR3 DNA reads TGTGCCAGTAGTACACGGGGACAGGGCCGCTCCTACGAGCAGTACTTC. Translated: CASSTRGQGRSYEQYF.

This chain links TRBV29-1 with TRBJ2-5; D not resolved. Looked up from germline, CDR1 is SQVTM and CDR2 is ANQGSEA. CDR3 size: 11 residues. V shed 5 bases and J shed 5 bases, with 9 bases lying between them. The CDR3 coding sequence is TGCAGCGTTCTTGAGTGGGAGACCCAGTACTTC. This translates into CSVLEWETQYF.

In this sample, this clone turned up once. The V call is TRBV3-1 (or the pseudogene TRBV3-2), the J call TRBJ2-2, with D uncertain. The length of the CDR3 is 16 residues. V was pared by 4 bases and J by 0 bases, with 12 bases between. Germline V lookup: CDR1 LGHDT, CDR2 YNNKEL (reference sequence). Here the CDR3 DNA reads TGTGCCAGCAGCCCAATCACTGGAGCGAACACCGGGGAGCTGTTTTTT. It yields the protein CASSPITGANTGELFF.

The gene calls are TRBV4-3 and TRBJ2-1; TRBD2 matches 8 bases. CDR1 and CDR2 (germline): LGHNA, YSLEER. Germline trimming cut 1 base from V and 7 bases from J; bases unmatched to any gene: 3. The CDR3 spans 14 residues. The CDR3 bases are TGCGCCAGCAGCCAAGCGGGAGGGCGAAATGAGCAGTTCTTC. Translated, it gives CASSQAGGRNEQFF.

The CDR3, as DNA: TGTGCCACCAGCAGAGATTCGTTTCTGGGCTACACCTTC. It encodes CATSRDSFLGYTF. V gene TRBV15 combines with J gene TRBJ1-2; D unclear. This CDR3 has 13 residues. Germline loops: CDR1 LNHNV, CDR2 YYDKDF (reference sequence). V gave up 0 bases and J gave up 8 bases, with 10 bases separating them. Full variable domain (rest looked up from reference TRBV15 and TRBJ1-2): DAMVIQNPRYQVTQFGKPVTLSCSQTLNHNVMYWYQQKSSQAPKLLFHYYDKDFNNEADTPDNFQSRRPNTSFCFLDIRSPGLGDTAMYLCATSRDSFLGYTFGSGTRLTVV.

The chain combines TRBV7-2 with TRBJ1-2; maybe TRBD1 (6 bases). With 6 bases removed from V and 4 bases from J, the gap between germline ends came to 12 bases. The germline V gene has CDR1 SGHTA and CDR2 FQGNSA. This CDR3 is 13 amino acids long. The CDR3 spells CASSGGGRYGYTF. In DNA, the CDR3 is TGTGCCAGCAGTGGGGGGGGGCGCTATGGCTACACCTTC. The full variable domain, its missing parts supplied by reference TRBV7-2 and TRBJ1-2, is GAGVSQSPSNKVTEKGKDVELRCDPISGHTALYWYRQSLGQGLEFLIYFQGNSAPDKSGLPSDRFSAERTGGSVSTLTIQRTQQEDSAVYLCASSGGGRYGYTFGSGTRLTVV.

This chain joins TRBV6-2 or TRBV6-3 and TRBJ2-3, with 9 bases that match TRBD1. CDR1 and CDR2 (germline): MNHEY, SVGEGT. Losses at the gene ends were 5 bases for V and 4 bases for J; bases not matched to a gene: 7. CDR3 length: 15 residues. The CDR3 region has the DNA TGTGCCAGCAGTCCCGGACAGGGGCGTGCAGATACGCAGTATTTT. Amino acid sequence: CASSPGQGRADTQYF.

The V and J genes are TRBV7-3 and TRBJ2-1; 9 nucleotides align to TRBD2. The CDR3 extends over 14 amino acids. The trim removed 5 bases at V and 8 bases at J, leaving 7 bases unmatched. Germline loops: CDR1 SGHTA, CDR2 FQGTGA. The CDR3 sequence: CASSNSGGFYEQFF. The DNA for the CDR3 is TGTGCCAGCAGCAATAGCGGGGGCTTCTATGAGCAGTTCTTC.

The CDR3 here is CASSIPPFEGYTF. CDR3 coding DNA: TGTGCCAGTAGTATTCCGCCATTTGAGGGCTACACCTTC. V gene TRBV19 combines with J gene TRBJ1-2, with D uncertain. V lost 3 bases, J lost 8 bases, and 13 bases lay in between. Germline CDR1 and CDR2: LNHDA and SQIVND (reference sequence). CDR3 length equals 13 residues. Full variable domain (missing parts from reference TRBV19 and TRBJ1-2): DGGITQSPKYLFRKEGQNVTLSCEQNLNHDAMYWYRQDPGQGLRLIYYSQIVNDFQKGDIAEGYSVSREKKESFPLTVTSAQKNPTAFYLCASSIPPFEGYTFGSGTRLTVV.

This clone turned up a few times. The chain combines TRBV28 with TRBJ1-2, with D possibly matching TRBD1 (5 bases). Germline lookup yields CDR1 MDHEN and CDR2 SYDVKM. The CDR3 covers 14 residues. The V end lost 5 bases, the J end lost 4 bases, and 14 bases lay between the germline ends. CDR3 sequence (DNA): TGTGCCAGCAGTATTCCCGGGGGGTTCTATGGCTACACCTTC. It codes for CASSIPGGFYGYTF.

The chain uses TRBV9 and TRBJ1-5; D gene uncertain. CDR3 size: 13 residues. Germline V gene lookup returns CDR1 SGDLS and CDR2 YYNGEE. Trimming removed 0 bases from V and 4 bases from J, with 5 bases in between. The CDR3 loop is CASSVDLNQPQHF. The CDR3 DNA reads TGTGCCAGCAGCGTAGACCTAAATCAGCCCCAGCATTTT.

The CDR3 DNA is TGTGCCAGCTCACCGCAAACGCGTCCCCGGCGGTCTGGAAACACCATATATTTT. Translated: CASSPQTRPRRSGNTIYF. V is TRBV18 and J is TRBJ1-3; no clear D. Looked up from germline, CDR1 is KGHSH and CDR2 is LQKENI. The CDR3 contains 18 residues. Trimming stripped 3 bases from V and 1 base from J, with 19 bases between.

The V and J genes are TRBV15 and TRBJ1-5, with D hard to call. Germline loops: CDR1 LNHNV, CDR2 YYDKDF (reference sequence). The germline V and J ends were trimmed by 3 bases and 6 bases, with 18 bases remaining between them. The CDR3 runs to 16 residues. The CDR3 reads CATSRAWRTRLQPQHF. The CDR3 coding sequence is TGTGCCACCAGCAGGGCATGGAGAACGAGGCTTCAGCCCCAGCATTTT.

This clone was counted only a few times. This chain uses TRBV7-2 with TRBJ1-3, with 8 bases aligning to TRBD1. The germline V gene has CDR1 SGHTA and CDR2 FQGNSA. J lost 2 bases, V lost 5 bases, and 8 bases had no gene match. The length of the CDR3 is 16 residues. In nucleotides, the CDR3 is TGTGCCAGCAGCGATCGAGTACAGGGGGCTGGAAACACCATATATTTT. Its translation: CASSDRVQGAGNTIYF.

V and J are TRBV23-1 and TRBJ1-1; TRBD1 matches 10 bases. TRBV23-1 is placed among ORFs of uncertain function. The ends lost 2 bases at V and 2 bases at J; junction bases unmatched: 5. The CDR3 loop spans 16 amino acids. Written as DNA, the CDR3 is TGCGCCAGCAGTCAAGCTGGGACAGGGGTTAACACTGAAGCTTTCTTT. This codes for CASSQAGTGVNTEAFF.

This clone came up once. The chain couples TRBV7-2 to TRBJ1-5, with 9 bases lining up with TRBD1. The CDR3 covers 14 residues. Germline loops: CDR1 SGHTA, CDR2 FQGNSA. The V segment lost 5 bases and the J segment 7 bases; nucleotides outside the gene matches: 6. CDR3 protein: CASSPPGQGQPQHF. CDR3 DNA: TGTGCCAGCAGCCCTCCGGGACAGGGACAGCCCCAGCATTTT.

The chain joins TRBV18 to TRBJ1-5; D perhaps matches TRBD1 (5 bases). The V and J ends lost 4 bases and 6 bases respectively, with 13 bases between them. There are 14 residues in the CDR3. From germline, CDR1 is KGHSH and CDR2 LQKENI. CDR3 loop: CASSLQGWSQPQHF. DNA for the CDR3: TGTGCCAGCTCACTTCAGGGTTGGAGTCAGCCCCAGCATTTT.

This chain connects TRBV4-2 to TRBJ1-2; no firm D call. Germline assignment: CDR1 LGHNA and CDR2 YNFKEQ. The V gene lost 2 bases and the J gene lost 2 bases, with 9 bases spanning the gap. This CDR3 is 14 amino acids long. The CDR3 sequence: CASSQSAVNYGYTF. CDR3 nucleotides: TGTGCCAGCAGCCAATCCGCAGTCAACTATGGCTACACCTTC.

The genes are TRBV5-6 and TRBJ2-1; 9 bases are shared with TRBD2. From germline, CDR1 is SGHDT and CDR2 YYEEEE. The length of the CDR3 is 15 residues. V dropped 3 bases and J dropped 4; count of bases not matched to a gene: 5. The CDR3 here is CASSSGTSWYNEQFF. CDR3 in DNA: TGTGCCAGCAGCTCCGGGACTAGCTGGTACAATGAGCAGTTCTTC.

The chain links TRBV7-2 to TRBJ2-2; TRBD2 matches 12 bases. This CDR3 comprises 16 residues. The V segment lost 5 bases and the J segment 4 bases; nucleotides outside the gene matches: 5. Germline CDR1 SGHTA, CDR2 FQGNSA. The CDR3 is CASSGGLAGPTGELFF. The CDR3 coding sequence is TGTGCCAGCAGCGGTGGACTAGCGGGGCCCACCGGGGAGCTGTTTTTT. Combining the CDR3 with reference TRBV7-2 and TRBJ2-2 gives the whole variable domain GAGVSQSPSNKVTEKGKDVELRCDPISGHTALYWYRQSLGQGLEFLIYFQGNSAPDKSGLPSDRFSAERTGGSVSTLTIQRTQQEDSAVYLCASSGGLAGPTGELFFGEGSRLTVL.

In this sample, this clone turned up once. V and J are TRBV19 and TRBJ1-1, with D maybe TRBD1 (6 bases). The CDR3 consists of 16 residues. With 0 bases removed from V and 0 bases from J, the gap between germline ends came to 11 bases. The germline CDR1 and CDR2 sequences are LNHDA and SQIVND (reference sequence). This CDR3 is CASSIDFNRVNTEAFF. DNA for the CDR3: TGTGCCAGTAGTATAGATTTCAACAGGGTGAACACTGAAGCTTTCTTT.

The rearrangement links TRBV7-9 to TRBJ2-5, with 8 bases lining up with TRBD1. Germline loops: CDR1 SEHNR, CDR2 FQNEAQ (reference sequence). Trimming at V came to 5 bases and at J to 1 base, leaving 6 bases not matched to a gene. There are 15 residues in the CDR3. The CDR3 loop is CASSADRGPQETQYF. DNA for the CDR3: TGTGCCAGCAGCGCTGACAGGGGACCCCAAGAGACCCAGTACTTC.

This clone was seen only a few times. The genes are TRBV9 and TRBJ1-4; D remains ambiguous. CDR3 length: 14 residues. Germline V gene data show CDR1 as SGDLS and CDR2 as YYNGEE. V lost 2 bases to trimming and J lost 5 bases, with 10 bases between them. Here the CDR3 DNA reads TGTGCCAGCAGCGTGGAGGGAAGGAATGAAAAACTGTTTTTT. Translated, it gives CASSVEGRNEKLFF.